This record concerns one T cell receptor (beta chain) sequence. Its antigen is unknown. The data originate from a study of cytomegalovirus exposure and HLA in healthy donors. The study ran its PCR with 60 Vbeta and 13 Jbeta primers. This table comes from immunoSEQ multiplex PCR, and its TCRdb copy is limited to in-frame clones, with some not included. In the table there are more than 150,000 clones, about 79% of which are singletons. Study observations and caveats: Later findings reportedly placed an Asian-associated ancestry cluster below the roughly 660-donor mean for N-insertions. A list of 150 to 200 TCR beta chains associated with cytomegalovirus was given.

The CDR3 is 16 amino acids. Germline CDR1 reads MNHEY; CDR2 reads SMNVEV (reference sequence). V was cut by 5 bases and J by 6 bases, with 23 bases left in between. This clonotype was sampled from a man aged 18 to 29 in good health and CMV-seronegative. The chain uses TRBV27 and TRBJ2-7; possibly TRBD2 for D (7 bases). Sequenced input: PBMCs. CDR3 protein: CASSPWEGGAPLEQYF. In DNA, the CDR3 is TGTGCCAGCAGTCCCTGGGAGGGGGGGGCTCCCCTCGAGCAGTACTTC.